The 29 T cell receptor beta chains below come from one sample, sequenced in a study of regulatory T cells in long-lasting Graves disease. iRepertoire HTBI primers and Arm-PCR of CDR3 regions built TCR beta libraries. TCRdb analysed the multiplex PCR reads with MiXCR anew, one entry per CDR3 protein. The profile shows about 560,000 distinct CDR3 sequences, roughly a sixth of them singletons. Stated time point: newly diagnosed GD, antithyroid drugs for less than 3 months. Isolated PBMC RNA provided the starting material for the TCR library. The data were also submitted as part of a second study, on T cells in Graves' hyperthyroidism and ophthalmopathy.

Here the sequenced sample was peripheral blood mononuclear cells (PBMCs), taken at new diagnosis, from a patient treated with antithyroid drugs. These TCRs come from a man between 18 and 35 years old with Graves disease.

The chain is built from TRBV29-1 and TRBJ1-2, with TRBD1 matching over 10 bases. Trimming at V came to 6 bases and at J to 3 bases, leaving 7 bases not matched to a gene. The CDR3 is made up of 14 amino acids. From germline, CDR1 is SQVTM and CDR2 ANQGSEA. The CDR3 sequence is CSVIDRGLDYGYTF. The DNA for the CDR3 is TGCAGCGTGATCGACAGGGGGCTGGACTATGGCTACACCTTC.

The chain couples TRBV27 to TRBJ2-7, with D perhaps given as TRBD1 or TRBD2 (5 bases each). This CDR3 contains 13 residues. Germline CDR1 is MNHEY and CDR2 is SMNVEV (reference sequence). Deletions cut 5 bases from V and 6 bases from J, with 14 bases between. The CDR3 region is CASSPTRGVEQYF. The CDR3 region has the DNA TGTGCCAGCAGTCCTACACGGGGCGTCGAGCAGTACTTC.

This clonotype was seen repeatedly, ten times or more. V is TRBV12-3 or TRBV12-4 and J is TRBJ2-1; D perhaps matches TRBD2 (5 bases). V was trimmed by 6 bases and J by 3 bases, leaving 15 bases between them. The CDR3 has 15 amino acids. The CDR3 DNA follows: TGTGCCAGCAGACCCTGGCAGAGCGGCTACAATGAGCAGTTCTTC. Residues: CASRPWQSGYNEQFF.

This clonotype was detected a few times. The chain is built from TRBV5-1 and TRBJ1-3, with TRBD1 identical over 7 bases. V trimming: 0 bases; J trimming: 2 bases; junction bases outside the gene matches: 5. Germline assignment: CDR1 SGHRS and CDR2 YFSETQ. The CDR3 covers 16 residues. CDR3 bases: TGCGCCAGCAGCTTGGAAGGGGGCCATGCTGGAAACACCATATATTTT. This sequence encodes CASSLEGGHAGNTIYF.

The V call is TRBV20-1, the J call TRBJ1-2; 7 positions agree with TRBD1. The V and J ends lost 1 base and 4 bases, in that order; junction bases with no gene match: 6. CDR3 length equals 14 residues. Germline CDR1 reads DFQATT; CDR2 reads SNEGSKA (reference sequence). CDR3 protein: CSARVRTGAYGYTF. CDR3 bases: TGCAGTGCTAGAGTCCGGACAGGAGCCTATGGCTACACCTTC.

This clonotype was seen a few times. The J gene is TRBJ2-7, the V gene TRBV24-1, with 8 bases lining up with TRBD1. Germline values: CDR1 KGHDR, CDR2 SFDVKD. Unmatched junction bases numbered 4, after V lost 4 bases and J lost 6 bases. The CDR3 is 13 amino acids. This CDR3 reads CATSDPTGVEQYF. CDR3 nucleotide sequence: TGTGCCACCAGTGACCCGACAGGGGTCGAGCAGTACTTC.

This clonotype was picked up many times. This sequence joins TRBV20-1 and TRBJ2-1; the match to TRBD2 covers 11 bases. The CDR3 is 16 amino acids. The J segment lost 2 bases and the V segment lost 6 bases, leaving 9 bases of the junction unmatched. Germline lookup yields CDR1 DFQATT and CDR2 SNEGSKA (reference sequence). The DNA for the CDR3 is TGCAGTGCCGAAAACTTAGCGGGAGGGCCCTACAATGAGCAGTTCTTC. Its protein product is CSAENLAGGPYNEQFF.

This clonotype was seen a few times. The genes are TRBV5-1 and TRBJ2-7, with D perhaps being TRBD1 or TRBD2 (5 bases each). There are 14 residues in the CDR3. With 0 bases removed from V and 5 bases from J, the gap between germline ends came to 12 bases. CDR1 is SGHRS and CDR2 is YFSETQ in the germline V gene. CDR3 nucleotide sequence: TGCGCCAGCAGCTTGGGCAGGGAGCTAGACGAGCAGTACTTC. It yields the protein CASSLGRELDEQYF.

Ten or more counts support this clonotype. The chain links TRBV30 to TRBJ2-1; the match to TRBD2 covers 10 bases. J was trimmed by 7 bases and V by 3 bases; bases with no gene match: 3. The CDR3 totals 13 residues. Germline V lookup: CDR1 GTSNPN, CDR2 SVGIG (reference sequence). The CDR3 spells CAWRTSGYNEQFF. In DNA, the CDR3 is TGTGCCTGGAGGACTAGCGGGTATAATGAGCAGTTCTTC. Together with reference TRBV30 and TRBJ2-1, the CDR3 gives the full variable domain: SQTIHQWPATLVQPVGSPLSLECTVEGTSNPNLYWYRQAAGRGLQLLFYSVGIGQISSEVPQNLSASRPQDRQFILSSKKLLLSDSGFYLCAWRTSGYNEQFFGPGTRLTVL.

V and J are TRBV13 and TRBJ2-1; D is unclear. CDR3 length: 14 residues. The germline V gene has CDR1 PRHDT and CDR2 FYEKMQ (reference sequence). V shed 5 bases and J shed 8 bases, with 16 bases lying between them. CDR3 sequence reads: CASSALISRDEQFF. Here the CDR3 DNA reads TGTGCCAGCAGCGCCCTGATCTCGCGCGATGAGCAGTTCTTC.

Ten or more counts support this clonotype. The chain joins TRBV9 to TRBJ2-3; D remains unclear. V lost 5 bases, J lost 3 bases, and 4 bases lay in between. CDR1 is SGDLS and CDR2 is YYNGEE in the germline V gene. CDR3 size: 11 residues. CDR3 sequence reads: CASSETDTQYF. CDR3 DNA sequence: TGTGCCAGCAGTGAGACAGATACGCAGTATTTT.

This sequence joins TRBV5-6 and TRBJ2-7; D possibly corresponds to TRBD2 (5 bases). The CDR3 is made up of 14 amino acids. V was clipped by 4 bases and J by 1 base, with 12 bases between them. Germline CDR1 is SGHDT and CDR2 is YYEEEE. CDR3 in amino acids: CASSAWRVSYEQYF. DNA of the CDR3: TGTGCCAGCAGCGCGTGGCGGGTTTCCTACGAGCAGTACTTC. The full variable domain, in which reference TRBV5-6 and TRBJ2-7 provide the parts outside the CDR3, is DAGVTQSPTHLIKTRGQQVTLRCSPKSGHDTVSWYQQALGQGPQFIFQYYEEEERQRGNFPDRFSGHQFPNYSSELNVNALLLGDSALYLCASSAWRVSYEQYFGPGTRLTVT.

The chain is built from TRBV4-1 and TRBJ1-3; a weak D match, TRBD1 (5 bases). Deletions cut 1 base from V and 2 bases from J, with 15 bases between. Per germline, CDR1 MGHRA and CDR2 YSYEKL. The CDR3 totals 17 residues. CDR3 DNA sequence: TGCGCCAGCAGCCAAGGAAATTGGGCGGGGCCTGGAAACACCATATATTTT. Translating it yields CASSQGNWAGPGNTIYF.

The chain combines TRBV5-8 with TRBJ2-2; 8 nucleotides align to TRBD2. This CDR3 comprises 16 residues. Looked up from germline, CDR1 is SGHTS and CDR2 is YDEGEE. Losses at the gene ends were 2 bases for V and 5 bases for J; bases not matched to a gene: 8. This chain's CDR3 is CASSFPGRGLTGELFF. CDR3 DNA: TGTGCCAGCAGCTTCCCCGGGAGGGGATTGACCGGGGAGCTGTTTTTT.

V and J are TRBV19 and TRBJ2-7; TRBD2 aligns across 8 bases. Germline CDR1 reads LNHDA; CDR2 reads SQIVND (reference sequence). Trimming cost V 3 bases and J 4 bases; bases outside gene matches: 8. The CDR3 extends over 15 amino acids. CDR3 protein: CASSITAGGRYEQYF. CDR3 DNA sequence: TGTGCCAGTAGTATCACCGCGGGGGGTAGGTACGAGCAGTACTTC.

The CDR3 here is CASSQPGAGELFF. The CDR3 DNA follows: TGTGCCAGCAGCCAACCGGGCGCCGGGGAGCTGTTTTTT. The chain carries TRBV11-2 and TRBJ2-2; D unresolved. Germline V gene lookup returns CDR1 SGHAT and CDR2 FQNNGV. V was pared by 5 bases and J by 6 bases, with 10 bases between. This CDR3 comprises 13 residues.

The rearrangement uses TRBV30 and TRBJ1-4, with unresolved D. The V end lost 4 bases, the J end lost 0 bases, and 9 bases lay between the germline ends. The CDR3 sequence is 14 residues long. CDR1 GTSNPN and CDR2 SVGIG come from the germline V gene (reference sequence). Written as DNA, the CDR3 is TGTGCCTGGAATAGAGCTGCAACTAATGAAAAACTGTTTTTT. Amino acid sequence: CAWNRAATNEKLFF.

This clonotype was found many times. V gene TRBV7-3 combines with J gene TRBJ2-7; 8 bases map to TRBD1. V lost 5 bases to trimming and J lost 5 bases; unmatched junction nucleotides: 8. Germline V gene sequence: CDR1 SGHTA, CDR2 FQGTGA. The CDR3 covers 14 residues. This CDR3 reads CASSRTGRVDEQYF. Here the CDR3 DNA reads TGTGCCAGCAGCCGGACAGGGCGGGTGGACGAGCAGTACTTC.

This clonotype was seen a few times. V gene TRBV27 combines with J gene TRBJ2-1, with 10 bases identical to TRBD1. The CDR3 contains 16 residues. Trimming at V came to 3 bases and at J to 9 bases, leaving 11 bases not matched to a gene. Germline-derived CDR1 and CDR2 are MNHEY and SMNVEV (reference sequence). Here the CDR3 DNA reads TGTGCCAGCAGTTTCCTCCTCGGGACAGGGGTCACTGAGCAGTTCTTC. It specifies CASSFLLGTGVTEQFF.

This clonotype came up many times. This chain uses TRBV28 with TRBJ1-1; TRBD1 might be the D (6 bases). The germline V gene has CDR1 MDHEN and CDR2 SYDVKM. V was cut by 3 bases and J by 0 bases, with 8 bases left in between. The CDR3 is made up of 14 amino acids. CDR3 in amino acids: CASSFRGLNTEAFF. CDR3 sequence (DNA): TGTGCCAGCAGTTTCAGGGGTTTGAACACTGAAGCTTTCTTT.

This clonotype was seen at least ten times. The CDR3 loop is CAWSAPGASSYEQYF. For the CDR3, the DNA is TGTGCCTGGAGTGCGCCCGGGGCCAGCTCCTACGAGCAGTACTTC. The chain combines TRBV30 with TRBJ2-7; the D gene could be TRBD1 or TRBD2 (5 bases each). Germline assignment: CDR1 GTSNPN and CDR2 SVGIG (reference sequence). The ends were cut back, 1 base at V and 0 bases at J, with 13 bases in the middle. The CDR3 has 15 amino acids.

This clonotype was seen a few times. The chain combines TRBV20-1 with TRBJ2-1; 10 bases agree with TRBD1. The germline V gene has CDR1 DFQATT and CDR2 SNEGSKA (reference sequence). J was trimmed by 3 bases and V by 5 bases; bases with no gene match: 13. The CDR3 has 17 residues. The CDR3 region has the DNA TGCAGTGCTTATACCGGGACAGGGGTTTATCGCTACAATGAGCAGTTCTTC. This encodes CSAYTGTGVYRYNEQFF.

This clonotype came up many times. The chain has TRBV6-1 and TRBJ1-1; D is ambiguous. CDR3 length: 13 residues. Germline V gene data show CDR1 as MNHNS and CDR2 as SASEGT. V lost 6 bases and J 0 bases, leaving 8 bases between the germline ends. CDR3 nucleotide sequence: TGTGCCAGCAGACCTATTATGAACACTGAAGCTTTCTTT. The encoded protein is CASRPIMNTEAFF.

This clonotype was detected ten times or more. The CDR3 region has the DNA TGTGCCAGCAGCTACTTGAGCGGGAGCTTCGACAATGAGCAGTTCTTC. Translating it yields CASSYLSGSFDNEQFF. V and J are TRBV7-2 and TRBJ2-1; TRBD2 aligns across 8 bases. Germline assignment: CDR1 SGHTA and CDR2 FQGNSA. The CDR3 sequence is 16 residues long. V shed 4 bases, J shed 5 bases, and the junction held 10 bases outside the gene matches.

CDR3 nucleotides: TGCAGTGCTAGTACCGGGACTGGCACCGGGGAGCTGTTTTTT. Translating gives CSASTGTGTGELFF. The rearrangement joins TRBV20-1 to TRBJ2-2; TRBD2 is a possible D gene (6 bases). The CDR3 consists of 14 residues. Trimming cost V 3 bases and J 4 bases, with 12 bases left between them. Germline values: CDR1 DFQATT, CDR2 SNEGSKA (reference sequence).

This clonotype has a count of ten or more. The V call is TRBV6-1, the J call TRBJ1-6; 7 nucleotides line up with TRBD1. The V segment lost 5 bases and the J segment 3 bases; nucleotides outside the gene matches: 10. CDR1 and CDR2 (germline): MNHNS, SASEGT. CDR3 length: 17 amino acids. The CDR3 sequence: CASSLRQGANYNSPLHF. In DNA form, the CDR3 reads TGTGCCAGCAGTCTAAGACAGGGAGCGAACTATAATTCACCCCTCCACTTT.

This clonotype was detected a few times. This chain connects TRBV18 to TRBJ1-5, with 8 nucleotides matching TRBD1. The germline V gene encodes CDR1 KGHSH and CDR2 LQKENI. The V and J ends lost 6 bases and 3 bases, in that order; junction bases with no gene match: 4. This CDR3 comprises 14 residues. The CDR3 region is CASSRGRSNQPQHF. DNA for the CDR3: TGTGCCAGCTCCAGGGGGCGATCCAATCAGCCCCAGCATTTT.

This clonotype was seen repeatedly, ten times or more. V and J are TRBV12-3 or TRBV12-4 and TRBJ2-7, with D perhaps TRBD2 (7 bases). This CDR3 has 15 amino acids. V was pared by 3 bases and J by 3 bases, with 15 bases between. CDR3 loop: CASSFVGGGYYEQYF. The CDR3 DNA reads TGTGCCAGCAGTTTTGTGGGAGGGGGTTACTACGAGCAGTACTTC.

The gene calls are TRBV2 and TRBJ1-3; D uncertain. CDR1 is SNHLY, CDR2 FYNNEI, per germline. The V end lost 8 bases, the J end lost 0 bases, and 17 bases lay between the germline ends. This CDR3 contains 16 residues. CDR3 amino acids: CASAYGQLSSGNTIYF. CDR3 in DNA: TGTGCCAGCGCGTATGGTCAGTTATCCTCTGGAAACACCATATATTTT.